These 2 T cell receptor beta chains originate from one sample sequenced in a study of CD8 T cells in Susac syndrome. The RNA input was roughly 0.5 to 1 ug, and it was reverse transcribed with random hexamers. TCRdb independently ran MiXCR on the immunoSEQ multiplex PCR reads; one entry per CDR3 protein. The table shows over 120,000 distinct CDR3 sequences, with approximately 93% occurring only once. The sequenced material came from CD4+ T cells from PBMCs. All receptors derive from a human donor in good health.

The chain recombines TRBV5-1 with TRBJ2-5, with D perhaps TRBD1 (7 bases). The germline V gene has CDR1 SGHRS and CDR2 YFSETQ. Trimming left V 5 bases short and J 5 bases short, with 13 bases between. The CDR3 spans 13 residues. Here the CDR3 reads CASREGAAETQYF. CDR3 DNA: TGCGCCAGCAGGGAGGGGGCAGCGGAGACCCAGTACTTC. Looking up the rest from reference TRBV5-1 and TRBJ2-5 gives the full variable domain: KAGVTQTPRYLIKTRGQQVTLSCSPISGHRSVSWYQQTPGQGLQFLFEYFSETQRNKGNFPGRFSGRQFSNSRSEMNVSTLELGDSALYLCASREGAAETQYFGPGTRLLVL.

The V and J genes are TRBV28 and TRBJ2-2; the D is unclear. The CDR3 runs to 11 residues. Trimming stripped 7 bases from V and 8 bases from J, with 8 bases between. Germline CDR1 and CDR2: MDHEN and SYDVKM. CDR3 region: CASTRVGELFF. The CDR3 DNA is TGTGCCAGCACTCGCGTAGGGGAGCTGTTTTTT.